The 17 T cell receptor beta chains in this list originate from one sample, sequenced in a study of human T cells and chemical hapten exposure. TCRdb re-derived calls from the RACE reads in MiXCR, one entry per CDR3 protein. Here the sample spans around 160,000 distinct CDR3 sequences, more than 14% being singletons. Sample time point: patch test 1, 2 weeks after DPC sensitization. The treatment: therapeutic diphenylcyclopropenone sensitization with weekly scalp DPC. The sample in question was whole blood, obtained in connection with sensitization to the hapten diphenylcyclopropenone (DPC). The receptors come from a woman aged 25 to 39 with alopecia areata. Some clones in this sample may be carry-over from other donors' samples.

DNA of the CDR3: TGTGCCAGCAGCGCCTCGACCACCACTAGCTCCTACAATGAGCAGTTCTTC. Its translation: CASSASTTTSSYNEQFF. The rearrangement links TRBV9 to TRBJ2-1; tentative D call: TRBD2 (5 bases). With 3 bases removed from V and 0 bases from J, the gap between germline ends came to 16 bases. Per germline, CDR1 SGDLS and CDR2 YYNGEE. The CDR3 spans 17 residues.

DNA of the CDR3: TGCAGTGCTAGACCCCAGACAGGGCACAATCAGCCCCAGCATTTT. Translated: CSARPQTGHNQPQHF. The chain couples TRBV20-1 to TRBJ1-5, with 7 bases identical to TRBD1. The CDR3 extends over 15 amino acids. Germline lookup yields CDR1 DFQATT and CDR2 SNEGSKA (reference sequence). V lost 2 bases and J lost 3; bases outside the gene matches: 7.

This clonotype was recorded a few times. The gene calls are TRBV5-1 and TRBJ1-6; 7 bases agree with TRBD1. V lost 1 base to trimming and J lost 8 bases; unmatched junction nucleotides: 6. The germline V gene has CDR1 SGHRS and CDR2 YFSETQ. CDR3 size: 15 residues. CDR3 sequence (DNA): TGCGCCAGCAGCTTGTCGGACAGGCGCTATTCACCCCTCCACTTT. It yields the protein CASSLSDRRYSPLHF.

This clonotype has only a few counts. Here the CDR3 reads CASSQDRGDQPQHF. CDR3 nucleotides: TGCGCCAGCAGCCAAGATAGAGGGGATCAGCCCCAGCATTTT. The chain couples TRBV4-1 to TRBJ1-5; TRBD1 might be the D (5 bases). Germline values: CDR1 MGHRA, CDR2 YSYEKL. V was clipped by 0 bases and J by 5 bases, with 8 bases between them. The CDR3 has 14 residues.

J is TRBJ2-2 and V is TRBV2, with D perhaps TRBD1 (6 bases). The CDR3 is made up of 15 amino acids. Germline CDR1 SNHLY, CDR2 FYNNEI. The V end lost 8 bases, the J end lost 7 bases, and 20 bases lay between the germline ends. CDR3 sequence (DNA): TGTGCCAGCGCAACATCAGGGACATCTAGCGGGGAGCTGTTTTTT. It codes for CASATSGTSSGELFF.

Comments on this clonotype: This may come from a read error, since a much larger clone is one base off. The J gene is TRBJ2-5, the V gene TRBV7-9; the D gene is possibly TRBD1 (5 bases). Germline V gene data show CDR1 as SEHNR and CDR2 as FQNEAQ (reference sequence). Trimming stripped 6 bases from V and 4 bases from J, with 12 bases between. This CDR3 is built from 13 residues. The CDR3 spells CASSSTVVETQYF. The CDR3 nucleotides are TGTGCCAGCAGTTCGACAGTGGTAGAGACCCAGTACTTC.

In its sample, this clonotype was seen many times. The CDR3 loop is CASSLLGDTEAFF. The CDR3 coding sequence is TGTGCCAGCAGTTTACTGGGGGACACTGAAGCTTTCTTT. The chain is built from TRBV28 and TRBJ1-1, with a weak D call TRBD1 (5 bases). The CDR3 consists of 13 residues. CDR1 is MDHEN, CDR2 SYDVKM, per germline. V lost 2 bases and J lost 3, with 7 bases in between. Full variable domain (missing parts from reference TRBV28 and TRBJ1-1): DVKVTQSSRYLVKRTGEKVFLECVQDMDHENMFWYRQDPGLGLRLIYFSYDVKMKEKGDIPEGYSVSREKKERFSLILESASTNQTSMYLCASSLLGDTEAFFGQGTRLTVV.

This clonotype showed up just a few times. The V gene is TRBV29-1, the J gene TRBJ1-1; tentatively, D is TRBD1 (5 bases). This CDR3 contains 11 residues. Germline CDR1 reads SQVTM; CDR2 reads ANQGSEA. Trimming took 3 bases from V and 10 from J, leaving 12 bases between them. CDR3 sequence reads: CSVETKGRAFF. The DNA for the CDR3 is TGCAGCGTTGAGACCAAGGGGAGAGCTTTCTTT.

This clonotype was seen a handful of times. The chain employs TRBV20-1 and TRBJ1-1, with D perhaps matching TRBD1 (5 bases). The germline V gene has CDR1 DFQATT and CDR2 SNEGSKA (reference sequence). The CDR3 runs to 16 residues. Trimming removed 2 bases from V and 8 bases from J, with 24 bases in between. The CDR3 bases are TGCAGTGCTAGACCGCCCGGTGGCAACAGGATCAGGGAAGCTTTCTTT. It codes for CSARPPGGNRIREAFF.

The chain couples TRBV29-1 to TRBJ2-5; 10 positions agree with TRBD1. The CDR3 loop spans 14 amino acids. J was trimmed by 2 bases and V by 3 bases; bases with no gene match: 3. CDR1 SQVTM and CDR2 ANQGSEA come from the germline V gene. The CDR3 coding sequence is TGCAGCGTTGACCCGGACAGGGGGCAAGAGACCCAGTACTTC. Protein: CSVDPDRGQETQYF.

This clonotype appeared a few times. V and J are TRBV7-9 and TRBJ1-2; D ambiguous. With 6 bases removed from V and 3 bases from J, the gap between germline ends came to 20 bases. Germline loops: CDR1 SEHNR, CDR2 FQNEAQ (reference sequence). This CDR3 region has 16 residues. The CDR3 nucleotides are TGTGCCAGCAGTTCTAGAGTCGGGGTTCAGGACTATGGCTACACCTTC. The encoded protein is CASSSRVGVQDYGYTF.

This clonotype was seen more than once but under ten times. This sequence joins TRBV19 and TRBJ2-5, with 12 bases matching TRBD2. This CDR3 has 14 amino acids. V shed 7 bases, J shed 6 bases, and the junction held 6 bases outside the gene matches. Germline loops: CDR1 LNHDA, CDR2 SQIVND (reference sequence). The CDR3 loop is CASTPTSGGQTQYF. The DNA of the CDR3 is TGTGCCAGTACCCCTACTAGCGGGGGGCAGACCCAGTACTTC.

This clonotype was seen ten or more times. The chain uses TRBV18 and TRBJ1-5; no firm D call. In germline, CDR1 is KGHSH, CDR2 LQKENI. CDR3 length: 15 amino acids. V shed 1 base and J shed 4 bases, with 11 bases lying between them. CDR3 coding DNA: TGTGCCAGCTCACCACAAGGAAACGGGAATCAGCCCCAGCATTTT. Its translation is CASSPQGNGNQPQHF. The variable domain in full, completed from reference TRBV18 and TRBJ1-5, reads NAGVMQNPRHLVRRRGQEARLRCSPMKGHSHVYWYRQLPEEGLKFMVYLQKENIIDESGMPKERFSAEFPKEGPSILRIQQVVRGDSAAYFCASSPQGNGNQPQHFGDGTRLSIL.

In its sample, this clonotype was seen a few times. This rearrangement joins TRBV12-3 or TRBV12-4 to TRBJ2-3, with D unclear. This CDR3 has 10 residues. Trimming pared 8 bases from V and 6 bases from J, leaving 6 bases between. In DNA, the CDR3 is TGTGCCAGCGGGATTGATACGCAGTATTTT. Protein sequence: CASGIDTQYF.

This clonotype was detected a few times. The rearrangement links TRBV10-3 to TRBJ2-3; 10 bases fit TRBD1. Germline assignment: CDR1 ENHRY and CDR2 SYGVKD. The V gene end was trimmed by 5 bases and the J gene end by 8 bases; junction bases not matched to a gene: 10. The CDR3 covers 15 residues. DNA of the CDR3: TGTGCCATCAGTCGGGGACAGGGGCACGTCGGTACGCAGTATTTT. Translating gives CAISRGQGHVGTQYF.

There are many counts of this clonotype. The rearrangement links TRBV4-3 to TRBJ1-6; D ambiguous. This CDR3 contains 13 residues. CDR1 is LGHNA, CDR2 YSLEER, per germline. Between the trimmed V and J ends, which lost 2 bases and 8 bases, there was a span of 7 bases. The CDR3 DNA is TGCGCCAGCAGCCAAAATTACTATTCACCCCTCCACTTT. Amino acid sequence: CASSQNYYSPLHF.

This chain links TRBV20-1 with TRBJ2-7, with 9 bases aligning to TRBD1. Trimming cost V 3 bases and J 3 bases; bases outside gene matches: 12. Germline values: CDR1 DFQATT, CDR2 SNEGSKA (reference sequence). The CDR3 sequence is 16 residues long. The DNA of the CDR3 is TGCAGTGCTAGGGAAGGGGGACAGGGTGAACTCTACGAGCAGTACTTC. This encodes CSAREGGQGELYEQYF.